Presented here are 5 T cell receptor beta chains from one specimen sequenced in a study of T cells in Graves' hyperthyroidism and ophthalmopathy (dated by TCRdb to the late 2010s). The library was obtained by multiplex PCR. TCRdb shows the sequencer as Illumina HiSeq 2000. The TCR beta CDR3 regions were amplified from the RNA transcripts. A first-round RT-PCR of the TCR CDR3 used the HTBI primer set with the Qiagen OneStep RT-PCR kit. In TCRdb, the public reads were trimmed at Q25 with fastp and aligned with MiXCR, with productive beta chains retained. Rows are combined by CDR3 protein, so each entry shows the most common genes and DNA. The sample yields 250,000 or so distinct CDR3 sequences; 15% were counted once. Together, the top ten hold around 31% of the sample. What was sequenced was blood. These TCRs come from a woman in her 50s with Graves' hyperthyroidism that later progressed to Graves' ophthalmopathy.

This clonotype was picked up a small number of times. J is TRBJ1-3 and V is TRBV29-1; D remains ambiguous. The V gene lost 8 bases and the J gene lost 0 bases, with 17 bases spanning the gap. Germline CDR1 is SQVTM and CDR2 is ANQGSEA. The CDR3 sequence is 15 residues long. The CDR3 coding sequence is TGCAGCTGCGCCGGAGACTTAGTCTCTGGAAACACCATATATTTT. Its translation is CSCAGDLVSGNTIYF.

CDR3 amino acids: CASSPQGTSGYNEQFF. The CDR3 bases are TGTGCCAGCAGCCCACAAGGGACTAGCGGCTACAATGAGCAGTTCTTC. This rearrangement joins TRBV7-9 to TRBJ2-1, with 11 bases identical to TRBD2. CDR1 SEHNR and CDR2 FQNEAQ come from the germline V gene (reference sequence). There are 16 residues in the CDR3. V trimming: 5 bases; J trimming: 3 bases; junction bases outside the gene matches: 6.

This clonotype has just a few counts. J is TRBJ2-3 and V is TRBV10-3, with 11 nucleotides matching TRBD1. Germline V CDR1 and CDR2: ENHRY, SYGVKD. V lost 7 bases and J lost 4; bases outside the gene matches: 4. The CDR3 has 14 residues. CDR3: CAINAGQGADTQYF. CDR3 in DNA: TGTGCCATCAATGCGGGACAGGGGGCAGATACGCAGTATTTT.

There are many counts of this clonotype. The chain has TRBV2 and TRBJ2-1; D unresolved. The CDR3 covers 13 residues. Trimming pared 7 bases from V and 0 bases from J, leaving 7 bases between. From germline, CDR1 is SNHLY and CDR2 FYNNEI. The CDR3 DNA reads TGTGCCAGCAAGCCTAGCTCCTACAATGAGCAGTTCTTC. This gives the protein CASKPSSYNEQFF. Full variable domain (missing parts from reference TRBV2 and TRBJ2-1): EPEVTQTPSHQVTQMGQEVILRCVPISNHLYFYWYRQILGQKVEFLVSFYNNEISEKSEIFDDQFSVERPDGSNFTLKIRSTKLEDSAMYFCASKPSSYNEQFFGPGTRLTVL.

This clonotype has a count of ten or more. The chain joins TRBV9 to TRBJ2-3; no clear D gene. The CDR3 consists of 17 residues. Germline CDR1 is SGDLS and CDR2 is YYNGEE. Between the trimmed V and J ends, which lost 0 bases and 2 bases, there was a span of 16 bases. CDR3 coding DNA: TGTGCCAGCAGCGTAGCTCCCCGCGTACAACTCACAGATACGCAGTATTTT. Translated: CASSVAPRVQLTDTQYF.